Each of the 3 T cell receptor beta chains below was sequenced from the same sample in a study of Graves' ophthalmopathy and Graves' hyperthyroidism. RNA transcripts yielded amplified TCR beta CDR3 regions. In the first round, RT-PCR was carried out with HTBI primers, and a multiplex PCR formed the second round. TCRdb ran MiXCR on the multiplex PCR reads and lists one entry per CDR3 protein. This table has 560,000 or so distinct CDR3 sequences, about 35% appearing once. Sequencing was performed on peripheral blood or thyroid tissue (not recorded which). The source is an adult man with Graves' hyperthyroidism.

This clonotype was seen ten or more times. The V call is TRBV12-5, the J call TRBJ1-5; TRBD1 aligns across 8 bases. The CDR3 totals 14 residues. Germline V gene data show CDR1 as LGHNT and CDR2 as FRNRAP. The junction had 8 bases not matched to a gene; V was cut back by 7 bases and J by 6 bases. The DNA of the CDR3 is TGTGCTAGTGCCCCAGGACAGGGAAGTCAGCCCCAGCATTTT. It is translated as CASAPGQGSQPQHF.

The rearrangement links TRBV11-2 to TRBJ1-2, with D possibly matching TRBD1 (6 bases). V lost 7 bases, J lost 5 bases, and 20 bases lay in between. The CDR3 consists of 15 residues. Germline lookup yields CDR1 SGHAT and CDR2 FQNNGV. CDR3 sequence: CASTQKAGGRYGYTF. CDR3 sequence (DNA): TGTGCCAGCACCCAGAAAGCCGGGGGGCGTTATGGCTACACCTTC.

The rearrangement links TRBV10-3 to TRBJ2-7, with 11 bases that match TRBD2. Germline CDR1 reads ENHRY; CDR2 reads SYGVKD. The CDR3 contains 16 residues. V shed 4 bases, J shed 3 bases, and the junction held 8 bases outside the gene matches. CDR3 amino acids: CAISGTTSGVFYEQYF. CDR3 DNA: TGTGCCATCAGTGGGACGACTAGCGGGGTTTTCTACGAGCAGTACTTC.